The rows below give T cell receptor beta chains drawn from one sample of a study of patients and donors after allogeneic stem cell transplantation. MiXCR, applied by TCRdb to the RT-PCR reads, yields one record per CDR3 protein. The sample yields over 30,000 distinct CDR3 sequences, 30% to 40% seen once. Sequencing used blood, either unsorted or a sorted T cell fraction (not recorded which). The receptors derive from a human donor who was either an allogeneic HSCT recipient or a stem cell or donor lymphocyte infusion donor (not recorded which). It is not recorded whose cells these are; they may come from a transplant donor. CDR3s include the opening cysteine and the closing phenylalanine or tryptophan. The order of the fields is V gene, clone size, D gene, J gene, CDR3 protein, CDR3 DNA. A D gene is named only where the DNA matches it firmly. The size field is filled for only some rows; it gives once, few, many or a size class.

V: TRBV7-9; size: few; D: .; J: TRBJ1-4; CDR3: CASSLPGRMKLFF; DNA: TGTGCCAGCAGCTTACCGGGACGGATGAAACTGTTTTTT
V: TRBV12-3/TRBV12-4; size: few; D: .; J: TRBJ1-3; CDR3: CASRIQVSGNTIYF; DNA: TGTGCCAGCAGGATACAGGTCTCTGGAAACACCATATATTTT
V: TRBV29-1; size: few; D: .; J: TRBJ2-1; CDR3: CSVAAGPGNEQFF; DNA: TGCAGCGTTGCCGCCGGGCCGGGCAATGAGCAGTTCTTC
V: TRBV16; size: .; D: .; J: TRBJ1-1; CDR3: CASSISQQENTEAFF; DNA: TGTGCCAGCAGCATCAGTCAACAGGAGAACACTGAAGCTTTCTTT
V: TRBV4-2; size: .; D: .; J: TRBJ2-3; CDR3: CASSPPGGHLTDTQYF; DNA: TGTGCCAGCAGCCCGCCTGGGGGACACCTCACAGATACTCAGTATTTT
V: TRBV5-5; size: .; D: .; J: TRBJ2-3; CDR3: CASSPRVADTQYF; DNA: TGTGCCAGCAGCCCGAGGGTCGCAGATACGCAGTATTTT
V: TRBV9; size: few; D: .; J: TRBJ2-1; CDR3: CASSVVVGDNEQFF; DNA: TGTGCCAGCAGCGTAGTGGTGGGCGACAATGAGCAGTTCTTC
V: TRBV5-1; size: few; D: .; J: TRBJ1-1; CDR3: CASSLTGSNTEAFF; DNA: TGCGCCAGCAGCCTCACAGGGTCCAACACTGAAGCTTTCTTT
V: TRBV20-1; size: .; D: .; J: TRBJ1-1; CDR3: CSANEDTLNTEAFF; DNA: TGCAGTGCCAATGAGGACACCCTGAACACTGAAGCTTTCTTT
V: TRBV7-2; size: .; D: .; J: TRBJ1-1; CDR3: CASSRGSQGEAFF; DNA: TGTGCCAGCAGCCGGGGATCGCAGGGTGAAGCTTTCTTT
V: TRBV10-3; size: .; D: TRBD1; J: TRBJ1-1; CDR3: CAISPPTTGYTEAFF; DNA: TGTGCCATCAGCCCCCCTACGACAGGGTACACTGAAGCTTTCTTT
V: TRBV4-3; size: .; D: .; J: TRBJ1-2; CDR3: CASSQLGGPYGYTF; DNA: TGCGCCAGCAGCCAACTCGGCGGACCCTATGGCTACACCTTC
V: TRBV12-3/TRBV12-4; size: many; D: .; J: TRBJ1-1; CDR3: CASSLMGPQNTEAFF; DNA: TGTGCCAGCAGTTTGATGGGACCACAGAACACTGAAGCTTTCTTT
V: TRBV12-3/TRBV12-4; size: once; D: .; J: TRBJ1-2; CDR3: CASRRHSANYGYTF; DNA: TGTGCCAGCAGACGGCATTCAGCTAACTATGGCTACACCTTC
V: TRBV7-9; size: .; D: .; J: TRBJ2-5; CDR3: CASSLAVLMETQYF; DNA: TGTGCCAGCAGCTTAGCGGTCTTAATGGAGACCCAGTACTTC
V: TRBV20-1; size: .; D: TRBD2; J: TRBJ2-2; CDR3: CSARDLKGRGRAGELFF; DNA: TGCAGTGCTAGAGATCTTAAGGGCCGCGGGAGGGCCGGGGAGCTGTTTTTT
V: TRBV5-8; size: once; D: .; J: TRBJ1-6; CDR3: CASSLGEDSSGLPLHF; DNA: TGTGCCAGCAGCTTGGGGGAGGACAGCTCTGGATTACCCCTCCACTTT
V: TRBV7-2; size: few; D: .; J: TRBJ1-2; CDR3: CASSSPPGDYGYTF; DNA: TGTGCCAGCAGCTCGCCTCCGGGGGACTATGGCTACACCTTC
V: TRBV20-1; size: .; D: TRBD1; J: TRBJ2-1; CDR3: CSATSSGQGSYNEQFF; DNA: TGCAGTGCTACCTCGTCGGGACAGGGCTCCTACAATGAGCAGTTCTTC
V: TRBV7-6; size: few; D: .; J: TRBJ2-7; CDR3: CASSLGLSREGYEQYF; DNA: TGTGCCAGCAGCTTAGGACTCTCCCGAGAAGGCTACGAGCAGTACTTC
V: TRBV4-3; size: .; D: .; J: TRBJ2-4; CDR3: CASSQETGYHGRNIQYF; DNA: TGCGCCAGCAGCCAAGAAACCGGCTATCATGGACGGAACATTCAGTACTTC
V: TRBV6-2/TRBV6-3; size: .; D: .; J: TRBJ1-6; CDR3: CASSPPQVLSSYNSPLHF; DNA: TGTGCCAGCAGCCCGCCCCAAGTTCTGAGCTCCTATAATTCACCCCTCCACTTT
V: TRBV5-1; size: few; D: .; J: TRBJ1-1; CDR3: CASSLDTGRTEAFF; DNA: TGCGCCAGCAGCTTGGATACAGGGAGAACTGAAGCTTTCTTT
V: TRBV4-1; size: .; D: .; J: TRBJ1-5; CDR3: CASSQGGGSNQPQHF; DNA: TGCGCCAGCAGCCAAGGGGGAGGGAGCAATCAGCCCCAGCATTTT
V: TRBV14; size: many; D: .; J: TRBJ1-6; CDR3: CASSQLGNSPLHF; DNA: TGTGCCAGCAGCCAATTGGGTAATTCACCCCTCCACTTT
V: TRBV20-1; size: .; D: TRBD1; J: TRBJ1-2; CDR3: CSAREGQGRGYTF; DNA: TGCAGTGCTAGAGAGGGACAGGGAAGAGGCTACACCTTC
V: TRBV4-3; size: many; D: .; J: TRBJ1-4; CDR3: CASSQDPTAINEKLFF; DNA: TGCGCCAGCAGCCAAGATCCGACAGCGATTAATGAAAAACTGTTTTTT
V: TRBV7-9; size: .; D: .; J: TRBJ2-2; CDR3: CASSLADPNTGELFF; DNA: TGTGCCAGCAGCCTGGCTGACCCGAACACCGGGGAGCTGTTTTTT
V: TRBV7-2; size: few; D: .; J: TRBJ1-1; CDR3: CASSLGGRAVVAFF; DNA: TGTGCCAGCAGCTTAGGTGGCAGGGCGGTCGTAGCTTTCTTT
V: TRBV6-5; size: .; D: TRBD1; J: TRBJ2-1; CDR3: CASSYGGQGWNEQFF; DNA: TGTGCCAGCAGTTACGGGGGACAGGGGTGGAATGAGCAGTTCTTC
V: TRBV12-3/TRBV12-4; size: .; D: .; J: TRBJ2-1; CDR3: CASYGGYNEQFF; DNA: TGTGCCAGCTATGGGGGCTACAATGAGCAGTTCTTC
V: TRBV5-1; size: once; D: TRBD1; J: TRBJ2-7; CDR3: CASSQDRDHEQYF; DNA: TGCGCCAGCAGCCAGGACAGGGATCACGAGCAGTACTTC
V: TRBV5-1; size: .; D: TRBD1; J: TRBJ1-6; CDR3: CASSLVGDRASPLHF; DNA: TGCGCCAGCAGCTTGGTCGGAGACAGGGCATCACCCCTCCACTTT
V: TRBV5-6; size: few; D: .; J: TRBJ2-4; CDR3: CASSLNDWLLAKNIQYF; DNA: TGTGCCAGCAGCTTAAACGATTGGCTCCTAGCCAAAAACATTCAGTACTTC
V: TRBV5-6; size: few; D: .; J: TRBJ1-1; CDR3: CASSPWEAEAFF; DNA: TGTGCCAGCAGCCCATGGGAGGCTGAAGCTTTCTTT
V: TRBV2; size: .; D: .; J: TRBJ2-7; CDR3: CASSEGGGSSEQYF; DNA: TGTGCCAGCAGTGAAGGAGGAGGGAGCTCCGAGCAGTACTTC
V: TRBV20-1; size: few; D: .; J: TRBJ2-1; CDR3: CSAGVAGAPSYNEQFF; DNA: TGCAGTGCTGGCGTGGCAGGCGCGCCATCCTACAATGAGCAGTTCTTC
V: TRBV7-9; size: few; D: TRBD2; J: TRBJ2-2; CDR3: CASSLVRWDYNTGELFF; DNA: TGTGCCAGCAGCTTAGTCAGGTGGGACTACAACACCGGGGAGCTGTTTTTT
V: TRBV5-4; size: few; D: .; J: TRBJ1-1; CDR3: CASSPWVGGWNTEAFF; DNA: TGTGCCAGCAGCCCCTGGGTGGGGGGCTGGAACACTGAAGCTTTCTTT
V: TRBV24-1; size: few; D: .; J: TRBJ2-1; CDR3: CATSDLRSYNEQFF; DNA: TGTGCCACCAGTGATTTGCGGAGCTACAATGAGCAGTTCTTC
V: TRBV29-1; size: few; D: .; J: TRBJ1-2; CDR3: CSVSPRGGYGYTF; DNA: TGCAGCGTTTCCCCCAGGGGTGGATATGGCTACACCTTC
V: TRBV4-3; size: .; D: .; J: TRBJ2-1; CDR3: CASSQPSASSYNEQFF; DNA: TGCGCCAGCAGCCAACCTAGCGCGAGCTCCTACAATGAGCAGTTCTTC
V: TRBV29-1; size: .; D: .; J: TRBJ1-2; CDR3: CSAVRGDGYTF; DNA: TGCAGCGCAGTCCGGGGGGACGGCTACACCTTC
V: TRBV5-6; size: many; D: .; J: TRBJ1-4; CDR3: CASSLDQGRTNEKLFF; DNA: TGTGCCAGCAGCTTGGACCAGGGGAGGACTAATGAAAAACTGTTTTTT
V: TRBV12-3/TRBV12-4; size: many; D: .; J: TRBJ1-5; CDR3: CASSLDGDSNQPQHF; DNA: TGTGCCAGCAGTTTGGACGGGGATAGCAATCAGCCCCAGCATTTT
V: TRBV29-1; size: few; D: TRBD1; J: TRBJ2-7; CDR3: CSVGTGGYEQYF; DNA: TGCAGCGTAGGGACAGGGGGCTACGAGCAGTACTTC
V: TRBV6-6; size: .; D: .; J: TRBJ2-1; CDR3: CASSFWGNEQFF; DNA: TGTGCCAGCAGTTTCTGGGGCAATGAGCAGTTCTTC
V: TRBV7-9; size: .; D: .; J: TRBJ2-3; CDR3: CASSPPLGPTDTQYF; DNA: TGTGCCAGCAGCCCCCCCTTAGGACCAACAGATACGCAGTATTTT
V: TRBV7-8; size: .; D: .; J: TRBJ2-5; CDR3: CASSIGLQETQYF; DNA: TGTGCCAGCAGCATCGGACTCCAAGAGACCCAGTACTTC
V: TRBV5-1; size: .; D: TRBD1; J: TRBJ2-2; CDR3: CATPSGGNTGELFF; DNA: TGCGCCACCCCGTCAGGGGGTAACACCGGGGAGCTGTTTTTT
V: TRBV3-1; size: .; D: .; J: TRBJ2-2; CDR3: CASSTRGYTGELFF; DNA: TGTGCCAGCAGTACCAGGGGTTACACCGGGGAGCTGTTTTTT
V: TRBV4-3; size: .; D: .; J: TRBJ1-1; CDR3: CASSQEFEGTEAFF; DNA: TGCGCCAGCAGCCAAGAATTCGAGGGAACTGAAGCTTTCTTT
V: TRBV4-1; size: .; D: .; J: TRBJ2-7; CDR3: CASSQVLSYEQYF; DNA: TGCGCCAGCAGCCAAGTTCTGAGCTACGAGCAGTACTTC
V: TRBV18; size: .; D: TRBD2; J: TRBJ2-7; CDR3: CASSPRREGNEQYF; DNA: TGTGCCAGCTCACCACGGCGGGAGGGTAACGAGCAGTACTTC
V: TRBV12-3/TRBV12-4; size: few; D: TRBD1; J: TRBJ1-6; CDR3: CASSYNRGGSPLHF; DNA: TGTGCCAGCAGTTACAACAGGGGTGGCTCACCCCTCCACTTT
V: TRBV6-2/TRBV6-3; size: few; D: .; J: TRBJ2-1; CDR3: CASSSASYNEQFF; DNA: TGTGCCAGCAGTTCTGCGTCTTACAATGAGCAGTTCTTC
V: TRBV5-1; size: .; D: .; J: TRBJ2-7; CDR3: CASRESYEQYF; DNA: TGCGCCAGCAGGGAGTCCTACGAGCAGTACTTC